This T cell receptor beta chain came from a study of blood T cell repertoires in COVID-19 (dated by TCRdb to about 2020). In terms of the full investigation: The collaborator samples originated in the United States, Italy and Spain and spanned the acute and convalescent phases of COVID-19. Where HLA class I and class II types were available, the types were taken from metadata supplied by the sample provider, not from assay-based typing. The sample metadata nearly always contained a de-identified subject ID, COVID-19 status, age in years and sex. The samples were drawn from two sources: the first 160 participants of the ongoing ImmuneRACE study, and approximately 1,300 subjects contributed by 6 global collaborators. The prospective study material was composed of cDNA or gDNA derived from T cells, B-cell-depleted T cells, or PBMCs. The repertoires were made available in a free public database intended to serve as a resource for research on the immune response to SARS-CoV-2. The dataset comprised deeply sampled blood TCRbeta repertoires from subjects exposed to, actively infected with, or recovered from COVID-19. Beyond this particular receptor, the publication reports: Clinical and demographic metadata were provided uncurated, with the amount varying by source and participant.

The germline V gene (reference sequence) provides CDR1 SSHAT and CDR2 FNYEAQ. From cysteine to phenylalanine, the CDR3 is 15 amino acids long. The kept DNA is CDR3 alone, 45 bases in frame from the first base. Whole blood was collected in K2EDTA tubes by collaborating institutions according to the institutions' own protocols. Collaborator samples were shipped for TCRbeta analysis as frozen whole blood, isolated PBMCs, or DNA extracted from either sample type. TCRbeta CDR3 regions were amplified from genomic DNA using the immunoSEQ Assay, a bias-controlled multiplex PCR. Concerning the study's data processing: The number of nucleated cells in each sample was estimated from the amplification of reference gene primers within the assay. Sequence reads were collapsed and filtered to measure the absolute abundance of every unique TCRbeta CDR3 rearrangement. For each sample, productive Simpson clonality was calculated as the square root of Simpson's diversity index across productive rearrangements. Not all clones reach the TCRdb copy of this immuneACCESS table, which keeps in-frame sequences only. Checked studies attribute under half of the gap to unresolved V genes and leave the rest unexplained. The D gene and trimming were derived from the DNA, and the V and J assignments and clone size from that table. This sample gives roughly 180,000 clones in total; more than 85% of them show up just once. Jointly, the top ten make up less than 3% of the sample.

About this clone: This receptor's antigen is unknown. Sequence at one end of the junction differs from germline and may be a read error.

The chain was built from TRBV7-7 and TRBJ1-3; tentative D gene TRBD1, with 5 bases matching. Sequenced input: peripheral blood. The source is a woman aged 30 to 39 with active or convalescent COVID-19. This receptor has the CDR3 CASSPLDSSGNTIYF. The nucleotide sequence is TGTGCTAGCAGCCCCCTCGACAGCTCTGGAAACACCATATATTTT.